This entry lists 20 T cell receptor beta chains sequenced from one sample in a study of blood T cell repertoires in COVID-19. The protocol was immunoSEQ multiplex PCR, while the TCRdb copy is restricted to in-frame clones and leaves out a portion. The sample carries around 210,000 clones, roughly 85% recorded once. Source material: peripheral blood. The origin of the receptors is a man aged 45-65 years with COVID-19, enrolled during active disease.

The chain recombines TRBV7-2 with TRBJ2-2; 7 bases match TRBD1. The V gene end was trimmed by 2 bases and the J gene end by 5 bases; junction bases not matched to a gene: 8. CDR1 is SGHTA and CDR2 is FQGNSA in the germline V gene. The CDR3 is 16 amino acids. The CDR3, as DNA: TGTGCCAGCAGCTTAAGGCGACAGGGTGGGACCGGGGAGCTGTTTTTT. Its protein product is CASSLRRQGGTGELFF.

This clone was observed a few times. The chain carries TRBV9 and TRBJ1-6, with 7 bases lining up with TRBD1. Per the germline V gene, CDR1 is SGDLS and CDR2 is YYNGEE. This CDR3 comprises 14 residues. The trim removed 3 bases at V and 8 bases at J, leaving 5 bases unmatched. The CDR3 nucleotides read TGTGCCAGCAGCGCGCCGGGACAGTATTCACCCCTCCACTTT. This sequence encodes CASSAPGQYSPLHF.

The chain is built from TRBV5-4 and TRBJ2-5, with D maybe TRBD1 (6 bases). V was pared by 2 bases and J by 4 bases, with 12 bases between. CDR3 size: 14 residues. Germline V gene data show CDR1 as SGHNT and CDR2 as YYREEE (reference sequence). CDR3: CASSFAGTLETQYF. The CDR3 DNA reads TGTGCCAGCAGCTTCGCCGGGACACTAGAGACCCAGTACTTC.

The chain uses TRBV9 and TRBJ2-3; no definite D call. From germline, CDR1 is SGDLS and CDR2 YYNGEE. The CDR3 runs to 13 residues. With 0 bases removed from V and 6 bases from J, the gap between germline ends came to 8 bases. The CDR3 DNA reads as TGTGCCAGCAGCGTAGCCGACGGGGATACGCAGTATTTT. This codes for CASSVADGDTQYF.

V usage is TRBV7-2 and J usage is TRBJ2-7, with 12 bases lining up with TRBD2. V lost 2 bases to trimming and J lost 6 bases; unmatched junction nucleotides: 5. CDR1 and CDR2 (germline): SGHTA, FQGNSA. The CDR3 extends over 15 amino acids. The CDR3 DNA follows: TGTGCCAGCAGCTTACAACCGGGACTAGCGGGCGAGCAGTACTTC. Amino acid sequence: CASSLQPGLAGEQYF.

Written as DNA, the CDR3 is TGTGCCAGCAGTTCCACTGACAGGGAGCAGTACTTC. Protein product: CASSSTDREQYF. The chain links TRBV6-5 to TRBJ2-7, with D tentatively TRBD1 (6 bases). This CDR3 is 12 amino acids long. Germline V lookup: CDR1 MNHEY, CDR2 SVGAGI. The germline V and J ends were trimmed by 4 bases and 7 bases, with 11 bases remaining between them.

CDR3 residues: CASSRRSSGGWDTQYF. The CDR3 nucleotides read TGTGCCAGCAGTAGACGTTCTAGCGGAGGGTGGGATACGCAGTATTTT. This chain joins TRBV7-6 and TRBJ2-3; TRBD2 aligns across 7 bases. CDR1 and CDR2 (germline): SGHVS, FNYEAQ. CDR3 length equals 16 residues. The V gene end was trimmed by 6 bases and the J gene end by 6 bases; junction bases not matched to a gene: 15. Filled out from reference TRBV7-6 and TRBJ2-3, the complete variable domain reads GAGVSQSPRYKVTKRGQDVALRCDPISGHVSLYWYRQALGQGPEFLTYFNYEAQQDKSGLPNDRFSAERPEGSISTLTIQRTEQRDSAMYRCASSRRSSGGWDTQYFGPGTRLTVL.

The CDR3 bases are TGTGCCAGTAGTAGATTCGCAGGGGGCGGTTACAATGAGCAGTTCTTC. Amino acid sequence: CASSRFAGGGYNEQFF. The chain carries TRBV19 and TRBJ2-1; 8 positions agree with TRBD1. V trimming: 4 bases; J trimming: 4 bases; junction bases outside the gene matches: 9. Germline-derived CDR1 and CDR2 are LNHDA and SQIVND (reference sequence). The CDR3 is made up of 16 amino acids.

The chain combines TRBV30 with TRBJ2-1, with 10 bases fitting TRBD2. The V gene end was trimmed by 0 bases and the J gene end by 10 bases; junction bases not matched to a gene: 12. CDR3 length equals 16 residues. CDR1 is GTSNPN, CDR2 SVGIG, per germline (reference sequence). The CDR3 reads CAWSVGSGGHLREQFF. As DNA, the CDR3 is TGTGCCTGGAGTGTGGGTAGCGGGGGGCACCTAAGGGAGCAGTTCTTC.

This clone was counted a single time. J is TRBJ2-2 and V is TRBV19; tentatively, D is TRBD2 (6 bases). Per germline, CDR1 LNHDA and CDR2 SQIVND (reference sequence). The CDR3 extends over 14 amino acids. Between the trimmed V and J ends, which lost 2 bases and 8 bases, there was a span of 12 bases. CDR3 protein: CASSINPEGGELFF. In nucleotides, the CDR3 is TGTGCCAGTAGTATAAACCCGGAGGGAGGGGAGCTGTTTTTT.

The chain carries TRBV9 and TRBJ2-5; D is perhaps TRBD1 (6 bases). Between the trimmed V and J ends, which lost 3 bases and 0 bases, there was a span of 12 bases. The CDR3 covers 15 residues. Germline CDR1 SGDLS, CDR2 YYNGEE. The CDR3: CASSEQGYDQETQYF. Written as DNA, the CDR3 is TGTGCCAGCAGCGAACAGGGATATGACCAAGAGACCCAGTACTTC.

V usage is TRBV3-1 (or the pseudogene TRBV3-2) and J usage is TRBJ1-4; unclear D gene. Trimming stripped 1 base from V and 8 bases from J, with 5 bases between. Germline V gives CDR1 LGHDT, CDR2 YNNKEL (reference sequence). This CDR3 has 12 residues. CDR3 in DNA: TGTGCCAGCAGCCAAGGCGCAGAAAAACTGTTTTTT. The encoded protein is CASSQGAEKLFF.

The DNA of the CDR3 is TGTGCCAGCCTAGTACAGGGGGCTGAGAACACTGAAGCTTTCTTT. This codes for CASLVQGAENTEAFF. The rearrangement uses TRBV19 and TRBJ1-1, with 9 bases identical to TRBD1. Germline-derived CDR1 and CDR2 are LNHDA and SQIVND (reference sequence). This CDR3 is built from 15 residues. V shed 9 bases, J shed 1 base, and the junction held 9 bases outside the gene matches.

The V gene is TRBV27, the J gene TRBJ1-5; unclear D gene. The length of the CDR3 is 14 residues. Germline V gene lookup returns CDR1 MNHEY and CDR2 SMNVEV (reference sequence). Trimming took 4 bases from V and 6 from J, leaving 13 bases between them. CDR3 in amino acids: CASSSAMGGQPQHF. In DNA form, the CDR3 reads TGTGCCAGCAGTTCTGCCATGGGAGGTCAGCCCCAGCATTTT.

V is TRBV15 and J is TRBJ2-2; tentative D call: TRBD2 (6 bases). The CDR3 extends over 15 amino acids. The germline V gene encodes CDR1 LNHNV and CDR2 YYDKDF (reference sequence). V was cut by 8 bases and J by 1 base, with 14 bases left in between. The chain's CDR3 is CATGLRGLNTGELFF. CDR3 nucleotide sequence: TGTGCCACCGGGTTACGGGGGTTGAACACCGGGGAGCTGTTTTTT.

The gene calls are TRBV18 and TRBJ1-6; possibly TRBD1 for D (6 bases). CDR3 length: 18 residues. V lost 1 base and J lost 0, with 13 bases in between. Germline-derived CDR1 and CDR2 are KGHSH and LQKENI. This CDR3 is CASSPRDGQISYNSPLHF. The CDR3 bases are TGTGCCAGCTCACCACGGGATGGACAGATCTCCTATAATTCACCCCTCCACTTT.

The chain links TRBV4-2 to TRBJ2-5; a weak D match, TRBD2 (6 bases). Between the trimmed V and J ends, which lost 1 base and 0 bases, there was a span of 6 bases. The germline V gene encodes CDR1 LGHNA and CDR2 YNFKEQ. The CDR3 sequence is 14 residues long. In nucleotides, the CDR3 is TGTGCCAGCAGCCAAGTAGCGGACCAAGAGACCCAGTACTTC. Its protein product is CASSQVADQETQYF.

The rearrangement joins TRBV3-1 (or the pseudogene TRBV3-2) to TRBJ1-4; 7 nucleotides match TRBD1. Germline values: CDR1 LGHDT, CDR2 YNNKEL (reference sequence). Germline trimming cut 0 bases from V and 8 bases from J; bases unmatched to any gene: 21. There are 20 residues in the CDR3. In nucleotides, the CDR3 is TGTGCCAGCAGCCAAGATGGGGACAGAATGCGCGGTCCGGTACGCGAAAAACTGTTTTTT. This encodes CASSQDGDRMRGPVREKLFF.

This rearrangement joins TRBV2 to TRBJ1-4; maybe TRBD1 (6 bases). V lost 4 bases to trimming and J lost 8 bases, with 17 bases between them. The CDR3 sequence is 15 residues long. From germline, CDR1 is SNHLY and CDR2 FYNNEI. The DNA for the CDR3 is TGTGCCAGCAGTGTCACCGCAGGGGTTGCGGAAAAACTGTTTTTT. It codes for CASSVTAGVAEKLFF.

The chain recombines TRBV7-3 with TRBJ2-1; 8 nucleotides align to TRBD2. This CDR3 has 16 residues. From germline, CDR1 is SGHTA and CDR2 FQGTGA. V was pared by 3 bases and J by 7 bases, with 11 bases of the junction left unmatched. The CDR3 bases are TGTGCCAGCAGCTTGACAGGCGGGGGGCCCCTAAATGAGCAGTTCTTC. This sequence encodes CASSLTGGGPLNEQFF.